This entry concerns a single T cell receptor beta chain. Its antigen is unknown. The V end was cut by 4 bases, the J end by 0 bases, with 9 bases between. Germline values: CDR1 SGHNT, CDR2 YYREEE (reference sequence). This CDR3 comprises 14 residues. The sample belongs to a study of cytomegalovirus exposure and HLA in healthy donors. 60 Vbeta and 13 Jbeta primers were used in PCR. The protocol was immunoSEQ multiplex PCR, while the TCRdb copy is restricted to in-frame clones and leaves out a portion. The repertoire holds around 140,000 clones, with about 80% as singletons. Regarding donors, all were healthy bone marrow donors. General observations from the study: Prior analysis indicated that the majority of TCR beta V segments exhibited productivity approximately 87% or approximately 30% of the time.

Sequenced: PBMCs. This sequence was found in a woman aged 60-75 years in good health and CMV-seropositive. The chain links TRBV5-4 to TRBJ2-3; tentatively, D is TRBD2 (6 bases). The DNA for the CDR3 is TGTGCCAGCAGCGCGGACTATAGCACAGATACGCAGTATTTT. Its translation: CASSADYSTDTQYF.